This entry concerns a single TCR beta chain. V shed 5 bases and J shed 5 bases, with 18 bases lying between them. The CDR3 is 15 residues long. Germline values: CDR1 SEHNR, CDR2 FQNEAQ (reference sequence). The sample originates from a study of cytomegalovirus exposure and HLA in healthy donors. The PCR ran on 60 Vbeta and 13 Jbeta primers. Measured with immunoSEQ multiplex PCR; TCRdb has only the in-frame clones, and not every one. Here the sample spans roughly 300,000 clones, roughly 89% being singletons. The clonotype originates from a man aged 40-55 years in good health and CMV-seropositive. J is TRBJ1-1 and V is TRBV7-9; D is ambiguous. Sequenced input: PBMCs. The CDR3 loop reads CASSATPGRETEAFF. The CDR3 DNA reads TGTGCCAGCAGCGCCACCCCTGGACGGGAAACTGAAGCTTTCTTT.